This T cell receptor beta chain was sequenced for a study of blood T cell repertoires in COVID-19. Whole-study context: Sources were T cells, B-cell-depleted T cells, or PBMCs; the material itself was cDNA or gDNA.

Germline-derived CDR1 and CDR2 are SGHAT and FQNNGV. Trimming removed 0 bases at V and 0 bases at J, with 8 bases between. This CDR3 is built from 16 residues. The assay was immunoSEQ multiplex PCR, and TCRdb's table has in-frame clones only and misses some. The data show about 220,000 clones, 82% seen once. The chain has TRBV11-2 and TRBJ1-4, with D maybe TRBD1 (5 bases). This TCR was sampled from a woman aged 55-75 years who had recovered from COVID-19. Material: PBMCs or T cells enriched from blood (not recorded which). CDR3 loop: CASSLDQGSTNEKLFF. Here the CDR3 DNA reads TGTGCCAGCAGCTTAGACCAGGGTTCAACTAATGAAAAACTGTTTTTT.